The rows below give T cell receptor beta chains drawn from one sample of a study of cytomegalovirus exposure and HLA in healthy donors. Using immunoSEQ multiplex PCR, the repertoire was profiled, and TCRdb retains in-frame clones only, with some absent. Of 150,000 to 200,000 clones listed, roughly 84% are singletons. Material for sequencing was PBMCs. The receptors here all came from a young man in good health and CMV-seropositive. Each CDR3 is given with its conserved first and last residue. A D gene is named only where the DNA matches it firmly.

TRBV5-1	TRBJ2-2	.	CASSLTGNTGELFF
TRBV11-2	TRBJ2-1	TRBD2	CASSGAAGVSYNEQFF
TRBV30	TRBJ1-5	TRBD1	CAWADRENQPQHF
TRBV7-2	TRBJ2-3	TRBD2	CASSLRGLAGGDTQYF
TRBV7-3	TRBJ2-1	TRBD2	CASSFQAGVDSYNEQFF
TRBV5-1	TRBJ1-2	TRBD1	CASSLYGPGQQYGYTF
TRBV7-8	TRBJ1-5	TRBD1	CASSQDRNQPQHF
TRBV18	TRBJ1-2	.	CASSHITARGYTF
TRBV7-8	TRBJ2-3	.	CASSLGRDSRTDTQYF
TRBV29-1	TRBJ1-4	.	CSVRGTNEKLFF
TRBV6-5	TRBJ1-5	.	CASSQHRLNQPQHF
TRBV5-1	TRBJ2-2	.	CASSLQGGAGELFF
TRBV18	TRBJ1-1	.	CASSEASMAEAFF
TRBV15	TRBJ2-5	.	CATTRTHQETQYF
TRBV21-1	TRBJ2-5	.	CASSPSGRETQYF
TRBV27	TRBJ2-5	TRBD1	CASSLDRVAQETQYF
TRBV4-3	TRBJ2-7	TRBD1	CASSQEWSRTGKSYEQYF
TRBV18	TRBJ1-1	TRBD1	CASSRNTGENTEAFF
TRBV11-3	TRBJ2-5	TRBD2	CASCWGSGSRETQYF
TRBV19	TRBJ2-5	.	CASSIQNAQETQYF